The rows below give T cell receptor beta chains drawn from one sample of a study of identical twins. TCRdb re-called the 5' RACE reads through MiXCR, storing one row per CDR3 protein. Of about 150,000 distinct CDR3 sequences in the sample, under 4.5% were seen once. The sample taken for sequencing was memory T cells sorted from blood. These receptors were taken from a man aged 18-30 years in good health. Each CDR3 is given without its conserved first and last residue. A D gene is named only where the DNA matches it firmly.

>TRBV6-1|TRBJ2-3|.
ASRGTTGTDTQY
>TRBV28|TRBJ2-1|TRBD1
ASSPPGTGTGTIREF
>TRBV6-2/TRBV6-3|TRBJ2-7|TRBD2
ASSYSFGTSGREAYEQY
>TRBV5-1|TRBJ2-3|.
ASRRGDDETQY
>TRBV9|TRBJ2-3|TRBD2
ASSAPSGRAYRGADTQY
>TRBV6-5|TRBJ1-5|.
ASSSVGGDQPQH
>TRBV24-1|TRBJ2-1|.
ATSDSPGKSSYNEQF
>TRBV5-1|TRBJ2-7|.
ASSLALRAYEQY
>TRBV20-1|TRBJ2-1|TRBD2
SARGQAGGESSEQF
>TRBV7-2|TRBJ2-4|.
ASSLRTIAKNIQY
>TRBV28|TRBJ2-2|.
ASSSVVGELF
>TRBV30|TRBJ1-2|TRBD1
AWSGDRGNYGYT
>TRBV18|TRBJ2-1|TRBD1
ASSPSNRGNEQF
>TRBV7-2|TRBJ1-5|TRBD1
ASSEWTGAYQPQH
>TRBV7-2|TRBJ2-5|.
ASSVKASQETQY
>TRBV3-1|TRBJ2-5|TRBD2
ASSQAGWTSGWREETQY
>TRBV20-1|TRBJ2-1|.
SARSGDIYNEQF
>TRBV12-3/TRBV12-4|TRBJ2-3|TRBD2
ASRPSLAADTQY
>TRBV11-3|TRBJ2-1|TRBD2
ASSLLAGLGQF
>TRBV6-2/TRBV6-3|TRBJ2-6|.
ASSYSPSGANVLT
>TRBV24-1|TRBJ2-2|.
ATRDRNTGELF
>TRBV7-9|TRBJ2-1|TRBD1
ASSIGQGEVGEQF
>TRBV10-3|TRBJ2-5|TRBD2
AISESKLANTKY
>TRBV20-1|TRBJ2-2|.
SAKDQNTGELF
>TRBV9|TRBJ2-3|.
ASSVFGGPDTQY
>TRBV24-1|TRBJ2-3|TRBD2
ANSDSGLAGDPTLHTQY
>TRBV28|TRBJ1-1|.
ASMAAGFTEAF
>TRBV7-8|TRBJ2-2|TRBD1
ASSSDRGEGGELF
>TRBV27|TRBJ2-1|TRBD2
ASSPWGGRWSSYNEQF
>TRBV3-1|TRBJ2-1|.
ASSNRGNEQF
>TRBV20-1|TRBJ2-7|TRBD2
SARDWLAGPEHSVNEQY
>TRBV3-1|TRBJ2-7|TRBD2
ASSLSGGAYEQY
>TRBV12-3/TRBV12-4|TRBJ1-2|.
ASSFHRVLSNYGYT